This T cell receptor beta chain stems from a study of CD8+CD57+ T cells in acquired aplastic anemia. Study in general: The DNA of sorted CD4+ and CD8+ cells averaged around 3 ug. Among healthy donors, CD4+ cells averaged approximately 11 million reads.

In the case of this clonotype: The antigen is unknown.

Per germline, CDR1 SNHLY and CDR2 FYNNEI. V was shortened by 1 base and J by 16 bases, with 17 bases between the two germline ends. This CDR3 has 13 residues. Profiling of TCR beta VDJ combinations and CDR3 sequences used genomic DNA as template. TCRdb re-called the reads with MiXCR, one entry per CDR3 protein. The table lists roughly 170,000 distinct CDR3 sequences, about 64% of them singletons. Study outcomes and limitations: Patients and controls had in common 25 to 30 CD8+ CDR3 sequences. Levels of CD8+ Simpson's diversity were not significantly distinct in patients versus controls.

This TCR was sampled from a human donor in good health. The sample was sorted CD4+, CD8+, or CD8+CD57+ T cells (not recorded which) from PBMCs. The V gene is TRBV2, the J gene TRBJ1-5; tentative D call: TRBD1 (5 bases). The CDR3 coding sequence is TGTGCCAGCAGTGAAGAAGGGACGGGACCGAGTCATTTT. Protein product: CASSEEGTGPSHF.